These 22 T cell receptor beta chains were all obtained from the same sample, sequenced in a study of cytomegalovirus exposure and HLA in healthy donors. PCR primers comprised 60 Vbeta and 13 Jbeta primers. The method was immunoSEQ multiplex PCR; TCRdb's version includes in-frame clones alone and lacks a portion of them. This table has 100,000 to 150,000 clones, around 80% appearing once. The sequencing input was PBMCs. The receptors derive from a female donor in good health and CMV-seropositive.

The V gene is TRBV10-2, the J gene TRBJ2-5; TRBD2 matches 7 bases. Trimming at V came to 6 bases and at J to 7 bases, leaving 20 bases not matched to a gene. Germline V gene lookup returns CDR1 WSHSY and CDR2 SAAADI. This CDR3 has 17 residues. The CDR3 bases are TGCGCCAGCAGAGATGGGGGGGGGAGTCATACCATGGGGACCCAGTACTTC. Protein: CASRDGGGSHTMGTQYF.

CDR3 DNA: TGTGCCAGCAGCTTCCCCGGGACAGGGAGCTATGGCTACACCTTC. Its protein product is CASSFPGTGSYGYTF. This rearrangement joins TRBV5-4 to TRBJ1-2; TRBD1 aligns across 9 bases. Trimming removed 2 bases from V and 4 bases from J; junction bases left unmatched: 6. CDR1 SGHNT and CDR2 YYREEE come from the germline V gene (reference sequence). The length of the CDR3 is 15 residues.

This clone was picked up a small number of times. The chain is built from TRBV7-2 and TRBJ1-1; D perhaps matches TRBD1 (6 bases). CDR1 SGHTA and CDR2 FQGNSA come from the germline V gene. Trimming shortened V by 0 bases and J by 4 bases, and 9 bases separated the two germline ends. There are 14 residues in the CDR3. The CDR3 bases are TGTGCCAGCAGCTTAGCACAGGGCGGCACTGAAGCTTTCTTT. Translated: CASSLAQGGTEAFF. The variable domain in full, completed from reference TRBV7-2 and TRBJ1-1, reads GAGVSQSPSNKVTEKGKDVELRCDPISGHTALYWYRQSLGQGLEFLIYFQGNSAPDKSGLPSDRFSAERTGGSVSTLTIQRTQQEDSAVYLCASSLAQGGTEAFFGQGTRLTVV.

DNA for the CDR3: TGTGCCAGCAGCCCTCCGGGACAGATACAAGAGACCCAGTACTTC. Its protein product is CASSPPGQIQETQYF. The rearrangement joins TRBV7-2 to TRBJ2-5, with TRBD1 matching 7 bases. The CDR3 sequence is 15 residues long. The germline gives CDR1 SGHTA, CDR2 FQGNSA. V gave up 5 bases and J gave up 2 bases; unmatched junction bases: 8.

The chain joins TRBV30 to TRBJ2-5; 8 bases align to TRBD2. The ends lost 4 bases at V and 1 base at J; junction bases unmatched: 8. Germline V CDR1 and CDR2: GTSNPN, SVGIG (reference sequence). This CDR3 region has 15 residues. CDR3 region: CAWTPLSGVQETQYF. The CDR3, as DNA: TGTGCCTGGACGCCGCTTAGCGGGGTCCAAGAGACCCAGTACTTC.

This chain connects TRBV25-1 to TRBJ1-1; 7 nucleotides agree with TRBD1. Germline assignment: CDR1 MGHDK and CDR2 SYGVNS. The CDR3 is 14 amino acids. The V gene end was trimmed by 3 bases and the J gene end by 3 bases; junction bases not matched to a gene: 4. CDR3 amino acids: CASSESRGDTEAFF. The CDR3 DNA reads TGTGCCAGCAGTGAGAGCAGGGGGGACACTGAAGCTTTCTTT. Drawing the rest from reference TRBV25-1 and TRBJ1-1, the complete variable domain is EADIYQTPRYLVIGTGKKITLECSQTMGHDKMYWYQQDPGMELHLIHYSYGVNSTEKGDLSSESTVSRIRTEHFPLTLESARPSHTSQYLCASSESRGDTEAFFGQGTRLTVV.

This chain connects TRBV28 to TRBJ2-5, with D unclear. Per germline, CDR1 MDHEN and CDR2 SYDVKM. This CDR3 comprises 11 residues. The ends were cut back, 4 bases at V and 5 bases at J, with 5 bases in the middle. CDR3 loop: CASSSRETQYF. CDR3 nucleotide sequence: TGTGCCAGCAGTTCTCGGGAGACCCAGTACTTC.

This clone was seen only a few times. Sequence at one end of the junction differs from germline and may be a read error. This chain links TRBV7-3 with TRBJ1-1; 11 bases are a match to TRBD1. Germline V CDR1 and CDR2: SGHTA, FQGTGA. This CDR3 comprises 14 residues. The CDR3 nucleotides read TGTGCCAGCAGCCTAACCGGACAGGGGGCGGTGGCTTTCTTT. The encoded protein is CASSLTGQGAVAFF.

The chain carries TRBV18 and TRBJ2-2, with a weak D call TRBD2 (6 bases). Trimming left V 5 bases short and J 7 bases short, with 8 bases between. Germline V gene data show CDR1 as KGHSH and CDR2 as LQKENI. CDR3 length equals 12 residues. Here the CDR3 DNA reads TGTGCCAGCTCAACGGGAGACGGGGAGCTGTTTTTT. It yields the protein CASSTGDGELFF. The whole variable domain, filled in from reference TRBV18 and TRBJ2-2, reads NAGVMQNPRHLVRRRGQEARLRCSPMKGHSHVYWYRQLPEEGLKFMVYLQKENIIDESGMPKERFSAEFPKEGPSILRIQQVVRGDSAAYFCASSTGDGELFFGEGSRLTVL.

The chain recombines TRBV13 with TRBJ1-2; D remains unclear. The germline gives CDR1 PRHDT, CDR2 FYEKMQ (reference sequence). This CDR3 is built from 13 residues. Trimming shortened V by 0 bases and J by 10 bases, and 12 bases separated the two germline ends. The chain's CDR3 is CASSLGTTSVYTF. CDR3 bases: TGTGCCAGCAGCTTAGGGACAACGAGTGTCTACACCTTC.

The V call is TRBV7-9, the J call TRBJ2-2, with 7 positions matching TRBD1. V was clipped by 2 bases and J by 5 bases; unmatched bases: 8. The germline CDR1 and CDR2 sequences are SEHNR and FQNEAQ (reference sequence). The CDR3 length is 16 residues. In nucleotides, the CDR3 is TGTGCCAGCAGCTTATTCTCGGGCAGGGGGACCGGGGAGCTGTTTTTT. This gives the protein CASSLFSGRGTGELFF.

This clone was observed a few times. In DNA form, the CDR3 reads TGCGCCAGCGGTAGCGGGAACACCGGGGAGCTGTTTTTT. Protein: CASGSGNTGELFF. This chain links TRBV4-3 with TRBJ2-2; TRBD2 is a possible D gene (6 bases). V lost 8 bases and J lost 1, with 8 bases in between. The CDR3 covers 13 residues. Germline V gene lookup returns CDR1 LGHNA and CDR2 YSLEER.

V and J are TRBV5-1 and TRBJ2-5; D uncertain. The assigned J gene may be wrong: the sequence end matches TRBJ2-7 better. CDR1 is SGHRS and CDR2 is YFSETQ in the germline V gene. This CDR3 comprises 13 residues. CDR3 in amino acids: CASSPAERYEQYF. The CDR3 nucleotides are TGCGCCAGCAGCCCGGCGGAGCGTTACGAGCAGTACTTC.

V is TRBV7-2 and J is TRBJ1-5; 10 nucleotides align to TRBD1. Germline V CDR1 and CDR2: SGHTA, FQGNSA. Trimming removed 6 bases from V and 3 bases from J; junction bases left unmatched: 5. This CDR3 has 15 amino acids. As DNA, the CDR3 is TGTGCCAGCAGTTTGGGACAGGGGAACAATCAGCCCCAGCATTTT. Translated: CASSLGQGNNQPQHF.

The CDR3 is CASSLRDTSNSPLHF. The CDR3 DNA follows: TGTGCCAGCAGCTTAAGGGACACCTCCAATTCACCCCTCCACTTT. The rearrangement joins TRBV7-9 to TRBJ1-6; D may be TRBD1 (6 bases). Germline CDR1 is SEHNR and CDR2 is FQNEAQ (reference sequence). CDR3 size: 15 residues. V lost 2 bases and J lost 7, with 12 bases in between.

V and J are TRBV5-1 and TRBJ2-5, with D perhaps matching TRBD1 (6 bases). This CDR3 is 14 amino acids long. Trimming removed 1 base at V and 5 bases at J, with 12 bases between. CDR1 SGHRS and CDR2 YFSETQ come from the germline V gene. This chain's CDR3 is CASSLSGGRETQYF. CDR3 nucleotide sequence: TGCGCCAGCAGCTTGAGTGGGGGCCGTGAGACCCAGTACTTC.

The chain uses TRBV5-4 and TRBJ1-2, with a weak D call TRBD1 (5 bases). The germline V gene encodes CDR1 SGHNT and CDR2 YYREEE (reference sequence). Trimming took 0 bases from V and 2 from J, leaving 11 bases between them. CDR3 length equals 15 residues. The CDR3 loop is CASSLAGGLNYGYTF. The CDR3 DNA reads TGTGCCAGCAGCTTGGCCGGGGGTCTGAACTATGGCTACACCTTC.

V and J are TRBV11-2 and TRBJ2-1, with no clear D. This CDR3 comprises 11 residues. CDR1 and CDR2 (germline): SGHAT, FQNNGV. Trimming took off 2 bases at V and 9 bases at J, with 5 bases between the two ends. In DNA, the CDR3 is TGTGCCAGCAGCTTAAAGAGTGAGCAGTTCTTC. Translation gives CASSLKSEQFF. Full variable domain (missing parts from reference TRBV11-2 and TRBJ2-1): EAGVAQSPRYKIIEKRQSVAFWCNPISGHATLYWYQQILGQGPKLLIQFQNNGVVDDSQLPKDRFSAERLKGVDSTLKIQPAKLEDSAVYLCASSLKSEQFFGPGTRLTVL.

The chain combines TRBV6-5 with TRBJ1-2; a weak D match, TRBD1 (6 bases). This CDR3 is built from 13 residues. Deletions cut 6 bases from V and 7 bases from J, with 15 bases between. Per germline, CDR1 MNHEY and CDR2 SVGAGI. This chain's CDR3 is CASRSPGARGYTF. DNA for the CDR3: TGTGCCAGCAGATCCCCAGGGGCGCGTGGCTACACCTTC.

The rearrangement links TRBV30 to TRBJ2-5; TRBD2 agrees at 9 bases. Germline V gene data show CDR1 as GTSNPN and CDR2 as SVGIG (reference sequence). The V gene end was trimmed by 3 bases and the J gene end by 0 bases; junction bases not matched to a gene: 5. CDR3 length equals 15 residues. Written as DNA, the CDR3 is TGTGCCTGGAGATCCGCGGGGGGGAACCAAGAGACCCAGTACTTC. Its protein product is CAWRSAGGNQETQYF.

The chain has TRBV5-4 and TRBJ2-1; D gene ambiguous. Germline V gene sequence: CDR1 SGHNT, CDR2 YYREEE (reference sequence). The V gene lost 4 bases and the J gene lost 0 bases, with 11 bases spanning the gap. This CDR3 is built from 15 residues. CDR3 sequence: CASSPLSGSYNEQFF. In DNA, the CDR3 is TGTGCCAGCAGCCCGCTATCCGGCTCCTACAATGAGCAGTTCTTC.

V gene TRBV7-9 combines with J gene TRBJ1-4; possibly TRBD1 for D (5 bases). CDR1 and CDR2 from the germline V gene are SEHNR and FQNEAQ (reference sequence). There are 18 residues in the CDR3. The germline V and J ends were trimmed by 3 bases and 2 bases, with 19 bases remaining between them. The CDR3 reads CASSFTVMGGRTNEKLFF. The CDR3 region has the DNA TGTGCCAGCAGCTTTACCGTCATGGGGGGACGGACTAATGAAAAACTGTTTTTT.